Following are 5 T cell receptor beta chains from one sample sequenced in a study of regulatory dendritic cells for organ transplantation. Only in-frame clones appear in the TCRdb table, and some are missing; sequencing was by immunoSEQ multiplex PCR. The sample lists about 38,000 clones, 85% to 95% occurring once. Sequenced input: naive CD8+ T cells from blood. Subset denoted: CD45RA+ naive T cells. The receptor source for this set is a human donor in good health.

V is TRBV11-2 and J is TRBJ2-6; D perhaps matches TRBD1 (5 bases). The CDR3 length is 14 residues. The V end lost 2 bases, the J end lost 4 bases, and 6 bases lay between the germline ends. CDR1 is SGHAT, CDR2 FQNNGV, per germline. In DNA, the CDR3 is TGTGCCAGCAGCTTACCAGGGGGGGCCAACGTCCTGACTTTC. It specifies CASSLPGGANVLTF.

This sequence joins TRBV12-1 and TRBJ2-6; the table's D call, TRBD2, has no DNA check behind it. TRBV12-1 is a documented pseudogene. CDR3 size: 22 residues. This CDR3 is CASSFPGEGLGAIGWRANVLTF. For the CDR3, the DNA is TGTGCCAGCAGCTTCCCGGGGGAGGGACTCGGCGCAATAGGATGGAGGGCCAACGTCCTGACTTTC.

The chain carries TRBV28 and TRBJ1-1; the D gene is possibly TRBD1 (5 bases). The CDR3 is 14 amino acids. The V and J ends lost 3 bases and 1 base respectively, with 9 bases between them. Germline CDR1 and CDR2: MDHEN and SYDVKM. Here the CDR3 reads CASSLRGGNTEAFF. In nucleotides, the CDR3 is TGTGCCAGCAGTTTGCGGGGGGGGAACACTGAAGCTTTCTTT.

The V call is TRBV9, the J call TRBJ2-1; possible D gene TRBD2, 6 bases. Germline CDR1 and CDR2: SGDLS and YYNGEE. The ends were cut back, 0 bases at V and 9 bases at J, with 13 bases in the middle. The CDR3 is made up of 14 amino acids. Here the CDR3 DNA reads TGTGCCAGCAGCGTAGCGGAGGGAGTCGTTGAGCAGTTCTTC. The encoded protein is CASSVAEGVVEQFF.

The CDR3 loop is CASRGQGGNEKLFF. DNA for the CDR3: TGTGCCAGCAGGGGCCAAGGGGGAAATGAAAAACTGTTTTTT. The rearrangement uses TRBV7-9 and TRBJ1-4; possible D gene TRBD1, 6 bases. Germline V gives CDR1 SEHNR, CDR2 FQNEAQ (reference sequence). V gave up 6 bases and J gave up 5 bases, with 13 bases separating them. The length of the CDR3 is 14 residues.